Sequencing of this T cell receptor beta chain was carried out in a study of OX40 agonist ivuxolimab in advanced cancers. General study findings and limits: Among some nonresponders, normalized T-cell clonal expansion was also low. Researchers report that CD8+ T cells had, on average, more expanded clones than CD4+. By week 6 at 0.1 to 3.0 mg/kg, blood CD4+ and CD8+ T cells had expanded clonally.

V lost 2 bases and J lost 4, with 2 bases in between. Germline V CDR1 and CDR2: MNHEY, SVGAGI. The CDR3 has 11 amino acids. Generated by immunoSEQ multiplex PCR, the TCRdb table keeps only in-frame clones and is missing some. In the table there are 65,000 to 100,000 clones, roughly 94% of which are singletons. In regard to this clone: The antigen is undetermined.

Autoimmune disease history or systemic immunosuppression barred patients. The specimen was CD4+ or CD8+ T cells sorted from blood, collected in a trial of the OX40 agonist ivuxolimab. The genes are TRBV6-5 and TRBJ2-5; D not certain. The receptor comes from an adult with an advanced solid tumor such as melanoma, head and neck, liver or kidney cancer. The CDR3 sequence is CASSYGETQYF. CDR3 DNA: TGTGCCAGCAGTTACGGAGAGACCCAGTACTTC.